This T cell receptor (beta chain) was profiled in a study of neurological immune-mediated disorders. cDNA was made by 5'RACE with 10-nucleotide random UMIs. TCRdb redid the calling of the 5' RACE reads with MiXCR, one entry per CDR3 protein. The data contain about 45,000 distinct CDR3 sequences, about 13% of them singletons. The time point was: longitudinal time-point 3. The CDR3 consists of 14 residues. V lost 4 bases and J 2 bases, leaving 12 bases between the germline ends. Germline CDR1 and CDR2: SGHRS and YFSETQ. The J gene is TRBJ2-5, the V gene TRBV5-1; D gene ambiguous. This TCR was sampled from a man aged 25 to 45 in good health. Sequences were obtained from PBMCs. The chain's CDR3 is CASSGGWQQETQYF. CDR3 DNA: TGCGCCAGCAGCGGTGGGTGGCAACAAGAGACCCAGTACTTC. Complete variable domain (other parts from reference TRBV5-1 and TRBJ2-5): KAGVTQTPRYLIKTRGQQVTLSCSPISGHRSVSWYQQTPGQGLQFLFEYFSETQRNKGNFPGRFSGRQFSNSRSEMNVSTLELGDSALYLCASSGGWQQETQYFGPGTRLLVL.